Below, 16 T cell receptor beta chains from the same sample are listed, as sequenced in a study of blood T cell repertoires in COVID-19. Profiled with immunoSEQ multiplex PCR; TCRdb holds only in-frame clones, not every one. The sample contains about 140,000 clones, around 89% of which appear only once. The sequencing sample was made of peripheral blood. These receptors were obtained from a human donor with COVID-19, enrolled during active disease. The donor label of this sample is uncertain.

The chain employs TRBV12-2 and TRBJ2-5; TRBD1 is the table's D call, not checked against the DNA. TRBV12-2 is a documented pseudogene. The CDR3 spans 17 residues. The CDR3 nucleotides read TGTGCAAGTCGCTTAGTGTTGGGACAGGGGGCGAAGGAGACCCAGTACTTC. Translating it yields CASRLVLGQGAKETQYF.

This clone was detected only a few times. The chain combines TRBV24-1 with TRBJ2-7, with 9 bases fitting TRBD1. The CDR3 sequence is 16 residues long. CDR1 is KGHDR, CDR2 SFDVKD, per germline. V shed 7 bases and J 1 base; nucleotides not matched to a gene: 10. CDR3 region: CATSQTGTGSSYEQYF. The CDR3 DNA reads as TGTGCCACCAGCCAGACCGGGACAGGGTCTTCCTACGAGCAGTACTTC.

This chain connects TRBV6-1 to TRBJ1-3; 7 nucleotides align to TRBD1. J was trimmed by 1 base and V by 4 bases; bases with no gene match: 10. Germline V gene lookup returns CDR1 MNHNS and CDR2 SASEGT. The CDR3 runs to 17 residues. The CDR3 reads CASSVYRGEVSGNTIYF. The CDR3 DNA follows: TGTGCCAGCAGTGTCTACAGGGGAGAGGTTTCTGGAAACACCATATATTTT.

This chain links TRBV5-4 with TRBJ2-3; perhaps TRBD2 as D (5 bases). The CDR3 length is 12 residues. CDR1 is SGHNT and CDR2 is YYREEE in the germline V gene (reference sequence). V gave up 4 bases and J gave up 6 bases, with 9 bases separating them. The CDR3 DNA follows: TGTGCCAGCAGCCCCCCGGGGGATACGCAGTATTTT. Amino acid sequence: CASSPPGDTQYF.

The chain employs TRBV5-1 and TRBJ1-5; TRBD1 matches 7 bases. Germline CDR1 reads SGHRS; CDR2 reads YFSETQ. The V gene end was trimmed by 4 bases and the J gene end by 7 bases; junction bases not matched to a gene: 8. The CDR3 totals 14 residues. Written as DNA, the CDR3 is TGCGCCAGCAGCACGACAGGGATCGAACAGCCCCAGCATTTT. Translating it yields CASSTTGIEQPQHF.

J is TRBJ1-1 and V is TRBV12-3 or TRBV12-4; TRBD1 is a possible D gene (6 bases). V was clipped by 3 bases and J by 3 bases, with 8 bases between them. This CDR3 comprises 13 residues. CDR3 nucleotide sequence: TGTGCCAGCAGTTTGACAGGCGACACTGAAGCTTTCTTT. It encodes CASSLTGDTEAFF.

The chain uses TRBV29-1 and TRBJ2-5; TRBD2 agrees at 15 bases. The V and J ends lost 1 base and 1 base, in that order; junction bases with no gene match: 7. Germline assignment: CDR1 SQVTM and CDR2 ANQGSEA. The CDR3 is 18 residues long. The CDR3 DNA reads TGCAGCGTTGAAGGAAAGGGACTAGCGGGGGGCCTCCAAGAGACCCAGTACTTC. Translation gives CSVEGKGLAGGLQETQYF.

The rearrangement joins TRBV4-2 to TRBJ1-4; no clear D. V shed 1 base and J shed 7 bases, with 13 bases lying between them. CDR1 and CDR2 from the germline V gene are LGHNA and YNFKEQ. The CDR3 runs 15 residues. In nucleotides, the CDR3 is TGTGCCAGCAGCCAAGCGGGCGGGCGCCCTGAAAAACTGTTTTTT. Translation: CASSQAGGRPEKLFF.

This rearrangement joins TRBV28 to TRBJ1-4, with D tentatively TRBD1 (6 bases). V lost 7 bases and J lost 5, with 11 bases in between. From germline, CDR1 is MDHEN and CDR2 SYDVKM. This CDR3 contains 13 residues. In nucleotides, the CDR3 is TGTGCCAGCACAGGGGAAAGGAATGAAAAACTGTTTTTT. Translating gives CASTGERNEKLFF.

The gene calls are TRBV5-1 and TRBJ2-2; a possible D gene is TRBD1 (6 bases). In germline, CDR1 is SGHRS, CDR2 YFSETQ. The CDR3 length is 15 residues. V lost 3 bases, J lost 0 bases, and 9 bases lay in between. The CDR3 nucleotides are TGCGCCAGCAGCTGGGCAGGGGCGAACACCGGGGAGCTGTTTTTT. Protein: CASSWAGANTGELFF.

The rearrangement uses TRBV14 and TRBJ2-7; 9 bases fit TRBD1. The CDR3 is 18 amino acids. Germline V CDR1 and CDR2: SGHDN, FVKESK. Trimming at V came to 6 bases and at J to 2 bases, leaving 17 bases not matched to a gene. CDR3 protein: CASRVGQGTSKVPYEQYF. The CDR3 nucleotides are TGTGCCAGCAGGGTCGGACAGGGGACAAGTAAGGTCCCCTACGAGCAGTACTTC.

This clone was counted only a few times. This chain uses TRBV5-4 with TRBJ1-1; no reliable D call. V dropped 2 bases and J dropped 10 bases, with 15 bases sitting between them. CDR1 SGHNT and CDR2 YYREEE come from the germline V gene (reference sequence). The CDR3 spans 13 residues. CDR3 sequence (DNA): TGTGCCAGCAGCTTCGGCCCCGCAGGTGGAGCTTTCTTT. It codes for CASSFGPAGGAFF.

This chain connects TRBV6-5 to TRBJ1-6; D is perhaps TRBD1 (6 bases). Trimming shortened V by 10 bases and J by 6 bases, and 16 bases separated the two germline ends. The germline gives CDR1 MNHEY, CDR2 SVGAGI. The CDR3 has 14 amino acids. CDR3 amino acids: CAIPSGGVNSPLHF. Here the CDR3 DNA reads TGTGCCATCCCCAGCGGGGGCGTTAATTCACCCCTCCACTTT.

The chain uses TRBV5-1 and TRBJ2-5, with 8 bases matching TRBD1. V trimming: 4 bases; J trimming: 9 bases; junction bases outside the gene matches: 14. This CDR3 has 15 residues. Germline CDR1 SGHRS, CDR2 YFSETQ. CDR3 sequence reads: CASSQQTTGEGPQYF. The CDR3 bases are TGCGCCAGCAGCCAACAAACGACAGGGGAAGGGCCCCAGTACTTC.

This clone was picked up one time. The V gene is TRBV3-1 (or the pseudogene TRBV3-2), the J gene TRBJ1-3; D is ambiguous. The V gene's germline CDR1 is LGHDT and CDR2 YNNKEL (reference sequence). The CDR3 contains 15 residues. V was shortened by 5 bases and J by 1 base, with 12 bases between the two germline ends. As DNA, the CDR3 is TGTGCCAGCAGCTCATTGACTAGATCTGGAAACACCATATATTTT. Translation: CASSSLTRSGNTIYF.

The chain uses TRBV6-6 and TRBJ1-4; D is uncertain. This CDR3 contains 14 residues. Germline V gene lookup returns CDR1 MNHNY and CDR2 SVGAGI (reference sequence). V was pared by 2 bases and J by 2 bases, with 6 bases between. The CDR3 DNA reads TGTGCCAGCAGTTACGAGGCCACTAATGAAAAACTGTTTTTT. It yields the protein CASSYEATNEKLFF.